This TCR beta chain came from a study of blood T cells in healthy people across ages. Study-wide results and limits: Donors of long life had a larger count of naive CD4+ cells and greater diversity than aged donors.

Primed by a sample-barcoded 5' primer and a J-beta primer mix, a second PCR proceeded for about 7 to 11 cycles. TCRdb reprocessed the 5' RACE reads with MiXCR, giving one entry per CDR3 protein. The top ten hold 15% to 20% of the sample, which has fewer than 1,000,000 distinct CDR3 sequences, around 45% seen once. The CDR3 runs 16 residues. J gave up 5 bases and V 2 bases, and 11 bases lay outside the gene matches. Germline CDR1 SGHRS, CDR2 YFSETQ. The table lists this clonotype with many counts. Its antigen is currently unknown. The sequence came from an elderly man in good health. V and J are TRBV5-1 and TRBJ2-7; 9 bases line up with TRBD1. The sample was blood. As DNA, the CDR3 is TGCGCCAGCAGCTTACCTCCGGGACAGGGAAACCACGAGCAGTACTTC. Its translation is CASSLPPGQGNHEQYF.